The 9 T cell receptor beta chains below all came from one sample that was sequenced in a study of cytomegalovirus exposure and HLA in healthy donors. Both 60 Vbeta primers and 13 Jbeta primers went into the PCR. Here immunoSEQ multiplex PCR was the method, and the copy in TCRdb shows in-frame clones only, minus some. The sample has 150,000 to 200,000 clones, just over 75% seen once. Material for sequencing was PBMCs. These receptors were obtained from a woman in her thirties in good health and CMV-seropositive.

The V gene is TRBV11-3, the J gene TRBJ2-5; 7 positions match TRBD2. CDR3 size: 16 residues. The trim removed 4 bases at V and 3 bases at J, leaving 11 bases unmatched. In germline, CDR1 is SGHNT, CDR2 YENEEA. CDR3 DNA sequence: TGTGCCAGCAGCTCGATCTTGACTAGCAGGGAAGAGACCCAGTACTTC. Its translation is CASSSILTSREETQYF. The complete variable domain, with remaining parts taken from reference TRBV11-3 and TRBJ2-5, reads EAGVVQSPRYKIIEKKQPVAFWCNPISGHNTLYWYLQNLGQGPELLIRYENEEAVDDSQLPKDRFSAERLKGVDSTLKIQPAELGDSAVYLCASSSILTSREETQYFGPGTRLLVL.

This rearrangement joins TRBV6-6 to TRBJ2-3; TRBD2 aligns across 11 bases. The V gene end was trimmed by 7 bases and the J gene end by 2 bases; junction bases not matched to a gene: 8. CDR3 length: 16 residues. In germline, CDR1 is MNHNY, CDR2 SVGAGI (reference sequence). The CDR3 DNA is TGTGCCAGCAACTCCGGGACTAGCGGATACACAGATACGCAGTATTTT. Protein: CASNSGTSGYTDTQYF.

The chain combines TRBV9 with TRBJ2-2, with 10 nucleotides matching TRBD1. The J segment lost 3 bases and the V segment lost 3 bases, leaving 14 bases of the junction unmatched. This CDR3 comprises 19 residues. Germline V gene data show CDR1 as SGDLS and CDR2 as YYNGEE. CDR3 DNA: TGTGCCAGCAGCGCGCTCCCGGGACAGGGGACTGGGTACACCGGGGAGCTGTTTTTT. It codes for CASSALPGQGTGYTGELFF.

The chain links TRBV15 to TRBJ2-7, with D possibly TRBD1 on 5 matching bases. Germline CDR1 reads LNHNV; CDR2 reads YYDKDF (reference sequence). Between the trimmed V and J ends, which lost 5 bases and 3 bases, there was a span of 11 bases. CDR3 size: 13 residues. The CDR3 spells CATSPRVGYEQYF. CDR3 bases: TGTGCCACCAGCCCCAGGGTTGGCTACGAGCAGTACTTC.

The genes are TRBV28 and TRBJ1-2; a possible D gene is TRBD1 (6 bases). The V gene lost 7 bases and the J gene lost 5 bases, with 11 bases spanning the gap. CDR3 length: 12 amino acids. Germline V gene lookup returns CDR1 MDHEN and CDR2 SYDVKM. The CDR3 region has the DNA TGTGCCAGCACCGCGGACAGATATGGCTACACCTTC. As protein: CASTADRYGYTF.

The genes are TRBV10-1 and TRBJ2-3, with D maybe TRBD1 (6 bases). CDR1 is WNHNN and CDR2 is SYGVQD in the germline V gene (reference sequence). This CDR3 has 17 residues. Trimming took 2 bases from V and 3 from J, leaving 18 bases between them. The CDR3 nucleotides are TGCGCCAGCAGTGAGCCACAGGGATCAGCCGAGACAGATACGCAGTATTTT. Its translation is CASSEPQGSAETDTQYF.

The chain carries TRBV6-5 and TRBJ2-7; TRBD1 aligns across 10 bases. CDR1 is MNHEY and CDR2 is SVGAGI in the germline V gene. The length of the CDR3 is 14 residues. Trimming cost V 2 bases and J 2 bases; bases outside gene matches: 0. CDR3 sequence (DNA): TGTGCCAGCAGTTACGGGACAGGGGCCTACGAGCAGTACTTC. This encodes CASSYGTGAYEQYF.

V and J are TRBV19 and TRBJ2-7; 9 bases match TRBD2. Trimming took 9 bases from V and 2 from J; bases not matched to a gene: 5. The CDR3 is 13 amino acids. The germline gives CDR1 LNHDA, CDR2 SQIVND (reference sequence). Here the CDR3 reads CASASGIPYEQYF. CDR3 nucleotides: TGTGCCAGCGCTAGCGGGATTCCCTACGAGCAGTACTTC.

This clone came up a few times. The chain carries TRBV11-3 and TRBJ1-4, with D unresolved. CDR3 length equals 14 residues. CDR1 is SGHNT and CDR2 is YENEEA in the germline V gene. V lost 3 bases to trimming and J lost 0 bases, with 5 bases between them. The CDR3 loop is CASSFGATNEKLFF. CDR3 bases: TGTGCCAGCAGCTTCGGAGCAACTAATGAAAAACTGTTTTTT.